These 22 T cell receptor beta chains share one sample of origin, sequenced in a study of shared clonotypes between healthy human individuals. CD45RO negativity and positive selection for CCR7 defined naive CD8 cells, a population that excluded terminally differentiated effector memory CD45RA+ cells. Produced via immunoSEQ multiplex PCR; TCRdb's table is partial and in-frame only. Seen here are about 2.1 million clones, roughly 95% observed once, and the top ten hold about 1.7%. The sequenced material came from naive CD8+ T cells from PBMCs. The receptors originated from a man aged 18 to 35 in good health. Some clones in this sample may be carry-over from other donors' samples.

This clone was detected once. V gene TRBV19 combines with J gene TRBJ2-3; no reliable D call. Deletions cut 3 bases from V and 2 bases from J, with 12 bases between. The CDR3 extends over 15 amino acids. Germline-derived CDR1 and CDR2 are LNHDA and SQIVND (reference sequence). CDR3 sequence reads: CASSILGRLTDTQYF. CDR3 coding DNA: TGTGCCAGTAGTATCCTCGGCCGACTCACAGATACGCAGTATTTT.

This chain uses TRBV6-1 with TRBJ2-1, with 7 bases fitting TRBD2. The CDR3 has 17 amino acids. The ends lost 3 bases at V and 0 bases at J; junction bases unmatched: 8. Germline CDR1 is MNHNS and CDR2 is SASEGT. The CDR3 protein is CASSDPPGGLSYNEQFF. The CDR3 DNA follows: TGTGCCAGCAGTGATCCCCCGGGAGGCCTCTCCTACAATGAGCAGTTCTTC.

The chain links TRBV27 to TRBJ2-2; TRBD1 matches 9 bases. V was clipped by 3 bases and J by 5 bases; unmatched bases: 7. The CDR3 is made up of 16 amino acids. CDR1 and CDR2 (germline): MNHEY, SMNVEV (reference sequence). The CDR3 coding sequence is TGTGCCAGCAGTTTTGGGACAGGGTCTAAGACCGGGGAGCTGTTTTTT. Amino acid sequence: CASSFGTGSKTGELFF.

DNA of the CDR3: TGTGCCAGCAGCGTAGCTGTTAGGTCGGAAGCTTCCGAGAAAACAGATACGCAGTATTTT. This translates into CASSVAVRSEASEKTDTQYF. The V and J genes are TRBV9 and TRBJ2-3; no clear D. Germline assignment: CDR1 SGDLS and CDR2 YYNGEE. This CDR3 is 20 amino acids long. The germline V and J ends were trimmed by 0 bases and 3 bases, with 26 bases remaining between them. Filled out from reference TRBV9 and TRBJ2-3, the complete variable domain reads DSGVTQTPKHLITATGQRVTLRCSPRSGDLSVYWYQQSLDQGLQFLIQYYNGEERAKGNILERFSAQQFPDLHSELNLSSLELGDSALYFCASSVAVRSEASEKTDTQYFGPGTRLTVL.

The gene calls are TRBV15 and TRBJ2-6; D assignment may be TRBD1 or TRBD2 (5 bases each). V was cut by 4 bases and J by 0 bases, with 7 bases left in between. Germline V lookup: CDR1 LNHNV, CDR2 YYDKDF (reference sequence). This CDR3 contains 15 residues. The CDR3 loop reads CATSTGSSGANVLTF. CDR3 nucleotides: TGTGCCACCAGCACAGGGAGCTCTGGGGCCAACGTCCTGACTTTC.

This chain joins TRBV2 and TRBJ2-1; 11 nucleotides line up with TRBD2. Looked up from germline, CDR1 is SNHLY and CDR2 is FYNNEI. The CDR3 extends over 15 amino acids. Unmatched junction bases numbered 6, after V lost 5 bases and J lost 6 bases. As DNA, the CDR3 is TGTGCCAGCAGTTCTTATAGCGGGAGGGGCAATGAGCAGTTCTTC. Amino acids: CASSSYSGRGNEQFF. The full variable domain, rest sourced from reference TRBV2 and TRBJ2-1, is EPEVTQTPSHQVTQMGQEVILRCVPISNHLYFYWYRQILGQKVEFLVSFYNNEISEKSEIFDDQFSVERPDGSNFTLKIRSTKLEDSAMYFCASSSYSGRGNEQFFGPGTRLTVL.

The rearrangement uses TRBV29-1 and TRBJ2-2, with TRBD2 identical over 10 bases. The length of the CDR3 is 16 residues. CDR1 is SQVTM and CDR2 is ANQGSEA in the germline V gene. Trimming at V came to 3 bases and at J to 5 bases, leaving 9 bases not matched to a gene. The CDR3: CSVDLASGSVTGELFF. The DNA of the CDR3 is TGCAGCGTTGATTTGGCTAGCGGGAGTGTTACCGGGGAGCTGTTTTTT.

The chain combines TRBV7-8 with TRBJ2-7; 13 bases fit TRBD2. This CDR3 region has 16 residues. The V gene's germline CDR1 is SGHVS and CDR2 FQNEAQ. The trim removed 5 bases at V and 2 bases at J, leaving 6 bases unmatched. CDR3 region: CASSAGLAGVPYEQYF. The CDR3 nucleotides are TGTGCCAGCAGCGCCGGACTAGCGGGAGTCCCCTACGAGCAGTACTTC.

This clone has only one observation. The chain is built from TRBV5-6 and TRBJ2-7, with a weak D call TRBD2 (6 bases). V lost 4 bases and J 6 bases, leaving 23 bases between the germline ends. This CDR3 has 16 residues. Germline assignment: CDR1 SGHDT and CDR2 YYEEEE. CDR3 in amino acids: CASSINPRGLESEQYF. The CDR3, as DNA: TGTGCCAGCAGCATCAACCCGCGGGGACTGGAGAGCGAGCAGTACTTC.

The rearrangement joins TRBV5-6 to TRBJ2-7, with D unclear. The CDR3 covers 14 residues. CDR1 is SGHDT, CDR2 YYEEEE, per germline. Trimming took 0 bases from V and 1 from J, leaving 8 bases between them. In DNA, the CDR3 is TGTGCCAGCAGCTTGGGGACCCAGTCCTACGAGCAGTACTTC. Translated: CASSLGTQSYEQYF.

This clone has only a few counts. The chain joins TRBV2 to TRBJ1-5; D uncertain. The CDR3 has 13 residues. V gave up 6 bases and J gave up 6 bases, with 12 bases separating them. Per the germline V gene, CDR1 is SNHLY and CDR2 is FYNNEI. In DNA form, the CDR3 reads TGTGCCAGCAGCCTGAGTTGGGGTCAGCCCCAGCATTTT. Translating it yields CASSLSWGQPQHF.

The chain is built from TRBV12-5 and TRBJ2-5, with D possibly TRBD1 on 6 matching bases. The germline V gene encodes CDR1 LGHNT and CDR2 FRNRAP. The CDR3 has 14 residues. The V and J ends lost 3 bases and 1 base respectively, with 9 bases between them. DNA of the CDR3: TGTGCTAGTGGTTTCTCAGGGGCCCAAGAGACCCAGTACTTC. Translation: CASGFSGAQETQYF. Full variable domain (outside the CDR3, taken from reference TRBV12-5 and TRBJ2-5): DARVTQTPRHKVTEMGQEVTMRCQPILGHNTVFWYRQTMMQGLELLAYFRNRAPLDDSGMPKDRFSAEMPDATLATLKIQPSEPRDSAVYFCASGFSGAQETQYFGPGTRLLVL.

V gene TRBV27 combines with J gene TRBJ2-1, with a weak D call TRBD2 (5 bases). The length of the CDR3 is 14 residues. Germline values: CDR1 MNHEY, CDR2 SMNVEV (reference sequence). V lost 2 bases and J lost 8, with 13 bases in between. This CDR3 is CASSLKSVGDEQFF. The CDR3 nucleotides are TGTGCCAGCAGTTTAAAATCAGTGGGAGATGAGCAGTTCTTC.

The chain is built from TRBV14 and TRBJ2-5; 7 bases align to TRBD2. Germline V gene lookup returns CDR1 SGHDN and CDR2 FVKESK. The V and J ends lost 1 base and 5 bases, in that order; junction bases with no gene match: 7. The CDR3 is made up of 15 amino acids. The CDR3 DNA reads as TGTGCCAGCAGCCAAGTAAGGGGAGGGGTGGAGACCCAGTACTTC. Translated: CASSQVRGGVETQYF.

This sequence joins TRBV14 and TRBJ1-1, with 9 positions matching TRBD1. CDR1 and CDR2 from the germline V gene are SGHDN and FVKESK. The CDR3 contains 14 residues. Trimming cost V 5 bases and J 11 bases; bases outside gene matches: 12. The CDR3 DNA reads as TGTGCCAGCAGCTTAAGAACGGGACAGGGCGGGGCTTTCTTT. Its translation: CASSLRTGQGGAFF.

On this clone: At the DNA level, this CDR3 is encoded by other sequences in the same sample as well. This CDR3 reads CSATGENTGELFF. The CDR3 DNA reads as TGCAGCGCGACAGGTGAAAACACCGGGGAGCTGTTTTTT. The chain combines TRBV29-1 with TRBJ2-2, with D perhaps matching TRBD1 (6 bases). V was trimmed by 7 bases and J by 2 bases, leaving 11 bases between them. There are 13 residues in the CDR3. Germline loops: CDR1 SQVTM, CDR2 ANQGSEA.

The chain links TRBV4-3 to TRBJ1-2; 7 bases are shared with TRBD1. The CDR3 covers 15 residues. Trimming removed 0 bases from V and 4 bases from J; junction bases left unmatched: 5. Per the germline V gene, CDR1 is LGHNA and CDR2 is YSLEER. CDR3 in amino acids: CASSQDYRGSYGYTF. Written as DNA, the CDR3 is TGCGCCAGCAGCCAAGACTACAGGGGATCCTATGGCTACACCTTC.

The chain is built from TRBV7-6 and TRBJ2-7; 7 bases map to TRBD1. Germline CDR1 reads SGHVS; CDR2 reads FNYEAQ. The CDR3 length is 14 residues. Trimming at V came to 5 bases and at J to 4 bases, leaving 8 bases not matched to a gene. CDR3: CASSPRDSRYEQYF. The CDR3 DNA follows: TGTGCCAGCAGCCCCCGGGACAGTCGGTACGAGCAGTACTTC.

This chain links TRBV27 with TRBJ1-1; D is possibly TRBD1 (5 bases). This CDR3 contains 14 residues. Germline V gene lookup returns CDR1 MNHEY and CDR2 SMNVEV (reference sequence). Trimming shortened V by 6 bases and J by 1 base, and 12 bases separated the two germline ends. In DNA, the CDR3 is TGTGCCAGCAGAACGGGACTGAGGAACACTGAAGCTTTCTTT. Residues: CASRTGLRNTEAFF.

The rearrangement links TRBV13 to TRBJ2-3; 8 nucleotides match TRBD2. The germline CDR1 and CDR2 sequences are PRHDT and FYEKMQ (reference sequence). This CDR3 has 15 amino acids. V gave up 3 bases and J gave up 0 bases; unmatched junction bases: 2. In DNA form, the CDR3 reads TGTGCCAGCAGCTTTTCTAGCGGGAGCACAGATACGCAGTATTTT. Encoded protein: CASSFSSGSTDTQYF.

The chain couples TRBV5-1 to TRBJ2-5; possibly TRBD2 for D (6 bases). This CDR3 has 17 residues. Germline assignment: CDR1 SGHRS and CDR2 YFSETQ. V lost 7 bases to trimming and J lost 0 bases, with 22 bases between them. The CDR3 nucleotides are TGCGCCAGCCGGTGGACTACCGCCTCTCGAAACCAAGAGACCCAGTACTTC. This translates into CASRWTTASRNQETQYF.

V is TRBV19 and J is TRBJ1-1; 7 nucleotides align to TRBD1. This CDR3 is built from 16 residues. Germline loops: CDR1 LNHDA, CDR2 SQIVND (reference sequence). Trimming removed 1 base from V and 4 bases from J; junction bases left unmatched: 9. The chain's CDR3 is CASSIVGGGEGTEAFF. In DNA form, the CDR3 reads TGTGCCAGTAGTATAGTAGGAGGGGGCGAGGGCACTGAAGCTTTCTTT.